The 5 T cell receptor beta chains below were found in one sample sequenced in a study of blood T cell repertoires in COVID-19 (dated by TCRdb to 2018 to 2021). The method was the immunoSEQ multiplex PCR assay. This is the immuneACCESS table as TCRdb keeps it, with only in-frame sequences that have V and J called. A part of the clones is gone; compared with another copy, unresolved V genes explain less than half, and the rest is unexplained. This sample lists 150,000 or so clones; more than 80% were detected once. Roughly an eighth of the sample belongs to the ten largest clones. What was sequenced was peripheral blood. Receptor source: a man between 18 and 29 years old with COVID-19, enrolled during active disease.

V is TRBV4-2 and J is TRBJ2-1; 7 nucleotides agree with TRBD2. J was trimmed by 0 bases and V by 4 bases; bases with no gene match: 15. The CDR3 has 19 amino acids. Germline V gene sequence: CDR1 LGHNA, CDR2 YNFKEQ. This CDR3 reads CASSRIGVAGGSSYNEQFF. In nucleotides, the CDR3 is TGTGCCAGCAGCCGAATAGGGGTCGCGGGCGGGAGCTCCTACAATGAGCAGTTCTTC.

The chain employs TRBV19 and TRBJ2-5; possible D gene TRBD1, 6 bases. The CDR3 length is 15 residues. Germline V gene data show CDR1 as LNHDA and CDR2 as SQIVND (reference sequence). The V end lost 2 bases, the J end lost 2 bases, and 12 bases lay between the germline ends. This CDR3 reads CASSIKGGLQETQYF. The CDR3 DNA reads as TGTGCCAGTAGTATAAAAGGGGGTTTGCAAGAGACCCAGTACTTC.

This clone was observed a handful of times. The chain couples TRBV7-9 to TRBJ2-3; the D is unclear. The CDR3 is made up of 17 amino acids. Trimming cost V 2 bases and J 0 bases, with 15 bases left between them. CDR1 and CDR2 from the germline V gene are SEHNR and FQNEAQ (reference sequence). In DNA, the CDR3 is TGTGCCAGCAGCTTAACGAGGTTTCCCGCTAGCACAGATACGCAGTATTTT. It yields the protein CASSLTRFPASTDTQYF.

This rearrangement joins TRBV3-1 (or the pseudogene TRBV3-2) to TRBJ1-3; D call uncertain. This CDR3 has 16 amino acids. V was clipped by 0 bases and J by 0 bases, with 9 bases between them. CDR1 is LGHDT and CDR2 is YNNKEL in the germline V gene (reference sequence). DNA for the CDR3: TGTGCCAGCAGCCAAGATTGGCGGAACTCTGGAAACACCATATATTTT. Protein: CASSQDWRNSGNTIYF.

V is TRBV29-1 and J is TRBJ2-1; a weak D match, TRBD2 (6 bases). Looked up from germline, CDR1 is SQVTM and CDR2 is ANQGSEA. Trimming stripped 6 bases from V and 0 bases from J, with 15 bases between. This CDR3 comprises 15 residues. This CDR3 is CSVKRDFSSYNEQFF. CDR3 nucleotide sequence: TGCAGCGTCAAAAGGGACTTCAGCTCCTACAATGAGCAGTTCTTC.